A single sample gave rise to the 21 T cell receptor beta chains below, sequenced in a study of cytomegalovirus exposure and HLA in healthy donors. The PCR was carried out with 60 Vbeta primers and 13 Jbeta primers. Assay used: immunoSEQ multiplex PCR; TCRdb lists only in-frame clones, some missing. The table shows 150,000 to 200,000 clones, with 70% to 85% occurring only once. Sequencing was performed on PBMCs. The receptors were gathered from a male donor in good health and CMV-seronegative.

The chain joins TRBV2 to TRBJ2-2; 7 bases agree with TRBD1. In germline, CDR1 is SNHLY, CDR2 FYNNEI. There are 14 residues in the CDR3. V trimming: 6 bases; J trimming: 4 bases; junction bases outside the gene matches: 5. CDR3 in amino acids: CASRQGITTGELFF. The DNA for the CDR3 is TGTGCCAGCAGACAGGGGATTACCACCGGGGAGCTGTTTTTT.

The chain recombines TRBV5-6 with TRBJ1-5; possibly TRBD1 for D (5 bases). Per germline, CDR1 SGHDT and CDR2 YYEEEE. V was trimmed by 3 bases and J by 5 bases, leaving 12 bases between them. The CDR3 consists of 14 residues. CDR3 loop: CASSSSRGYQPQHF. The CDR3 coding sequence is TGTGCCAGCAGCTCGTCCCGGGGGTATCAGCCCCAGCATTTT.

Only a few counts were recorded for this clone. This chain connects TRBV29-1 to TRBJ2-7, with D tentatively TRBD1 (5 bases). Trimming took off 6 bases at V and 2 bases at J, with 11 bases between the two ends. The CDR3 is 12 residues long. Germline V gene sequence: CDR1 SQVTM, CDR2 ANQGSEA. The CDR3 loop reads CSVHKGTYEQYF. DNA for the CDR3: TGCAGCGTCCACAAGGGGACCTACGAGCAGTACTTC.

This chain links TRBV28 with TRBJ2-7; D not resolved. CDR1 and CDR2 from the germline V gene are MDHEN and SYDVKM. The CDR3 is made up of 12 amino acids. V lost 5 bases and J lost 1, with 6 bases in between. The CDR3 here is CASSPRSYEQYF. The CDR3 DNA reads as TGTGCCAGCAGTCCCCGGTCCTACGAGCAGTACTTC. Filled out from reference TRBV28 and TRBJ2-7, the complete variable domain reads DVKVTQSSRYLVKRTGEKVFLECVQDMDHENMFWYRQDPGLGLRLIYFSYDVKMKEKGDIPEGYSVSREKKERFSLILESASTNQTSMYLCASSPRSYEQYFGPGTRLTVT.

This clone has just a few counts. This sequence joins TRBV19 and TRBJ1-1; D remains unclear. CDR3 length equals 13 residues. From germline, CDR1 is LNHDA and CDR2 SQIVND (reference sequence). V was pared by 5 bases and J by 8 bases, with 15 bases between. CDR3 sequence reads: CASSFEVVGEAFF. The CDR3 region has the DNA TGTGCCAGTAGTTTCGAGGTAGTCGGAGAAGCTTTCTTT. Looking up the rest from reference TRBV19 and TRBJ1-1 gives the full variable domain: DGGITQSPKYLFRKEGQNVTLSCEQNLNHDAMYWYRQDPGQGLRLIYYSQIVNDFQKGDIAEGYSVSREKKESFPLTVTSAQKNPTAFYLCASSFEVVGEAFFGQGTRLTVV.

The rearrangement links TRBV6-5 to TRBJ2-7; the D gene is possibly TRBD2 (6 bases). The germline V gene encodes CDR1 MNHEY and CDR2 SVGAGI. The length of the CDR3 is 14 residues. V was trimmed by 3 bases and J by 2 bases, leaving 11 bases between them. The CDR3 DNA reads as TGTGCCAGCAGTTATGGGGGGACCACCTACGAGCAGTACTTC. Amino acid sequence: CASSYGGTTYEQYF.

The rearrangement links TRBV6-6 to TRBJ2-7; 7 bases match TRBD1. In germline, CDR1 is MNHNY, CDR2 SVGAGI (reference sequence). There are 13 residues in the CDR3. Trimming at V came to 2 bases and at J to 5 bases, leaving 3 bases not matched to a gene. In nucleotides, the CDR3 is TGTGCCAGCAGTTACGCGACAGGGAACGAGCAGTACTTC. Translating it yields CASSYATGNEQYF.

V and J are TRBV19 and TRBJ2-3; 10 bases are shared with TRBD2. V lost 4 bases, J lost 4 bases, and 8 bases stayed unmatched. Germline CDR1 LNHDA, CDR2 SQIVND (reference sequence). CDR3 length: 16 residues. The CDR3 nucleotides are TGTGCCAGTAGTACGCTAGCGGGGGCGATCGCAGATACGCAGTATTTT. It is translated as CASSTLAGAIADTQYF.

V usage is TRBV4-1 and J usage is TRBJ2-1; D is possibly TRBD2 (6 bases). V lost 1 base to trimming and J lost 12 bases, with 13 bases between them. Germline V CDR1 and CDR2: MGHRA, YSYEKL. This CDR3 region has 13 residues. CDR3 coding DNA: TGCGCCAGCAGCCAAGTAATTTGGGACTGGCAGTTCTTC. Translation: CASSQVIWDWQFF.

V usage is TRBV28 and J usage is TRBJ1-2; D gene unclear. V gave up 6 bases and J gave up 3 bases, with 5 bases separating them. Germline V gives CDR1 MDHEN, CDR2 SYDVKM. The CDR3 spans 11 residues. The CDR3 loop is CASRRDYGYTF. As DNA, the CDR3 is TGTGCCAGCAGGCGAGACTATGGCTACACCTTC.

J is TRBJ1-6 and V is TRBV4-2; D ambiguous. V lost 0 bases to trimming and J lost 10 bases, with 13 bases between them. The germline V gene encodes CDR1 LGHNA and CDR2 YNFKEQ. The CDR3 loop spans 15 amino acids. In nucleotides, the CDR3 is TGTGCCAGCAGCCAAGATATGACGGGAGGATCACCCCTCCACTTT. It yields the protein CASSQDMTGGSPLHF.

The V call is TRBV13, the J call TRBJ2-3; 7 nucleotides align to TRBD2. CDR3 length: 15 residues. Per germline, CDR1 PRHDT and CDR2 FYEKMQ (reference sequence). J was trimmed by 5 bases and V by 5 bases; bases with no gene match: 10. The CDR3 here is CASSRAGRAGDTQYF. The CDR3 nucleotides are TGTGCCAGCAGCCGAGCGGGACGGGCGGGAGATACGCAGTATTTT.

The chain uses TRBV27 and TRBJ2-1; TRBD1 matches at 7 bases. CDR3 length equals 16 residues. Unmatched junction bases numbered 9, after V lost 1 base and J lost 6 bases. Germline V gene lookup returns CDR1 MNHEY and CDR2 SMNVEV (reference sequence). CDR3 nucleotides: TGTGCCAGCAGTTTATTCTGGACAGGCGAATCCAATGAGCAGTTCTTC. It encodes CASSLFWTGESNEQFF.

This sequence joins TRBV19 and TRBJ1-3; 8 bases align to TRBD1. Germline CDR1 LNHDA, CDR2 SQIVND (reference sequence). The V gene end was trimmed by 6 bases and the J gene end by 12 bases; junction bases not matched to a gene: 7. This CDR3 has 12 residues. The CDR3 protein is CASRDRAAFIYF. In DNA form, the CDR3 reads TGTGCCAGTAGGGACAGGGCAGCTTTCATATATTTT. Supplemented by reference TRBV19 and TRBJ1-3, the full variable domain reads DGGITQSPKYLFRKEGQNVTLSCEQNLNHDAMYWYRQDPGQGLRLIYYSQIVNDFQKGDIAEGYSVSREKKESFPLTVTSAQKNPTAFYLCASRDRAAFIYFGEGSWLTVV.

The V gene is TRBV4-3, the J gene TRBJ1-1; 7 bases fit TRBD1. Per germline, CDR1 LGHNA and CDR2 YSLEER. Unmatched junction bases numbered 0, after V lost 1 base and J lost 1 base. This CDR3 region has 14 residues. CDR3 protein: CASSQGQGNTEAFF. In DNA, the CDR3 is TGCGCCAGCAGCCAAGGACAGGGGAACACTGAAGCTTTCTTT.

This chain uses TRBV7-2 with TRBJ2-2, with D possibly TRBD2 on 5 matching bases. Germline values: CDR1 SGHTA, CDR2 FQGNSA. The CDR3 has 17 residues. Trimming pared 5 bases from V and 0 bases from J, leaving 16 bases between. The CDR3 DNA is TGTGCCAGCAGCCCCACAGCGGTAGTAGCGAACACCGGGGAGCTGTTTTTT. Its protein is CASSPTAVVANTGELFF.

The chain combines TRBV28 with TRBJ1-2; 9 bases align to TRBD1. CDR1 and CDR2 from the germline V gene are MDHEN and SYDVKM. The ends lost 6 bases at V and 8 bases at J; junction bases unmatched: 7. This CDR3 is built from 13 residues. This chain's CDR3 is CASSRDRVLGYTF. The CDR3 nucleotides read TGTGCCAGCAGCCGGGACAGGGTGTTGGGCTACACCTTC.

The chain couples TRBV4-2 to TRBJ2-7; TRBD2 agrees at 10 bases. The V segment lost 5 bases and the J segment 1 base; nucleotides outside the gene matches: 5. Germline CDR1 is LGHNA and CDR2 is YNFKEQ. The CDR3 has 15 residues. The CDR3 DNA reads TGTGCCAGCAGCAAGGCTAGCGGGGGTTCCTACGAGCAGTACTTC. Translated, it gives CASSKASGGSYEQYF.

This clone was counted between two and nine times. This rearrangement joins TRBV2 to TRBJ1-4, with a possible D match to TRBD1 (5 bases). V was clipped by 4 bases and J by 7 bases, with 16 bases between them. In germline, CDR1 is SNHLY, CDR2 FYNNEI. The CDR3 sequence is 15 residues long. The CDR3 DNA reads TGTGCCAGCAGTGTATTCCAGGGTTGGGGTGAAAAACTGTTTTTT. Its protein is CASSVFQGWGEKLFF.

This clone was counted only a few times. The rearrangement links TRBV6-5 to TRBJ2-7, with D tentatively TRBD1 (6 bases). There are 15 residues in the CDR3. Trimming left V 2 bases short and J 4 bases short, with 15 bases between. Germline V gene lookup returns CDR1 MNHEY and CDR2 SVGAGI. DNA for the CDR3: TGTGCCAGCAGTTACGTTCAGGGGTCCCTTTACGAGCAGTACTTC. Protein product: CASSYVQGSLYEQYF.

This clone was found a few times. This chain links TRBV11-2 with TRBJ2-7; D might be TRBD1 (6 bases). The CDR3 has 14 amino acids. V shed 5 bases and J shed 3 bases, with 14 bases lying between them. Per the germline V gene, CDR1 is SGHAT and CDR2 is FQNNGV. The CDR3 protein is CASSPGQRDYEQYF. In nucleotides, the CDR3 is TGTGCCAGCAGCCCCGGACAGAGGGACTACGAGCAGTACTTC.